The 27 T cell receptor beta chains below were found in one sample sequenced in a study of long-term antiretroviral therapy in people with HIV. Investigators performed immunoSEQ version v3.0 at survey level. TCRdb's table, derived via immunoSEQ multiplex PCR, lists solely in-frame clones and lacks some. The data hold approximately 22,000 clones, with around 80% observed a single time. Sequenced material: unsorted PBMCs, taken 3 years after starting antiretroviral therapy. All receptors derive from a man aged 45 to 65 with HIV.

This rearrangement joins TRBV7-9 to TRBJ2-3; 11 positions match TRBD2. The V and J ends lost 3 bases and 6 bases, in that order; junction bases with no gene match: 8. The CDR3 runs 16 residues. Germline V gene sequence: CDR1 SEHNR, CDR2 FQNEAQ (reference sequence). CDR3: CASSFQTSGGGDTQYF. The CDR3, as DNA: TGTGCCAGCAGCTTTCAAACTAGCGGGGGCGGGGATACGCAGTATTTT.

The rearrangement uses TRBV10-3 and TRBJ2-5, with D maybe TRBD1 (6 bases). Trimming pared 2 bases from V and 5 bases from J, leaving 12 bases between. The length of the CDR3 is 14 residues. Germline V gene sequence: CDR1 ENHRY, CDR2 SYGVKD. CDR3: CAISEGQQGETQYF. In DNA, the CDR3 is TGTGCCATCAGTGAGGGACAGCAAGGGGAGACCCAGTACTTC.

This chain uses TRBV6-4 with TRBJ2-7; D is uncertain. The CDR3 is 10 amino acids. Trimming pared 6 bases from V and 5 bases from J, leaving 5 bases between. Germline lookup yields CDR1 MRHNA and CDR2 SNTAGT. Written as DNA, the CDR3 is TGTGCCAGCAGAACCAACGAGCAGTACTTC. It codes for CASRTNEQYF.

The rearrangement links TRBV29-1 to TRBJ1-2, with D unclear. Germline CDR1 reads SQVTM; CDR2 reads ANQGSEA. There are 11 residues in the CDR3. V gave up 5 bases and J gave up 2 bases, with 6 bases separating them. This CDR3 reads CSVNINYGYTF. CDR3 nucleotide sequence: TGCAGCGTTAACATAAACTATGGCTACACCTTC.

This clone was observed a few times. The J gene is TRBJ2-7, the V gene TRBV9; 8 bases line up with TRBD1. The CDR3 loop spans 15 amino acids. V gave up 1 base and J gave up 2 bases; unmatched junction bases: 5. Germline CDR1 SGDLS, CDR2 YYNGEE. The CDR3, as DNA: TGTGCCAGCAGCGTAAGCACAGGGGGAACCTACGAGCAGTACTTC. It encodes CASSVSTGGTYEQYF.

In DNA, the CDR3 is TGTGCCAGCAGTGGTCGGACTAGCGGGAGTTCGATCTACGAGCAGTACTTC. Translating gives CASSGRTSGSSIYEQYF. The chain joins TRBV25-1 to TRBJ2-7, with 13 bases identical to TRBD2. The germline CDR1 and CDR2 sequences are MGHDK and SYGVNS. CDR3 length equals 17 residues. After removal of 4 bases from V and 3 bases from J, the junction contained 9 bases not matched to a gene.

The J gene is TRBJ1-3, the V gene TRBV15; D not resolved. V gave up 0 bases and J gave up 0 bases, with 12 bases separating them. The CDR3 contains 17 residues. Germline CDR1 is LNHNV and CDR2 is YYDKDF (reference sequence). CDR3 loop: CATSRDSQFTSGNTIYF. In DNA form, the CDR3 reads TGTGCCACCAGCAGAGATTCACAGTTTACCTCTGGAAACACCATATATTTT.

V gene TRBV7-3 combines with J gene TRBJ2-1; 7 bases match TRBD1. Losses at the gene ends were 3 bases for V and 8 bases for J; bases not matched to a gene: 7. CDR1 and CDR2 (germline): SGHTA, FQGTGA. The CDR3 is 14 amino acids. In nucleotides, the CDR3 is TGTGCCAGCAGCTTTAGGGACAGAGGCGATGAGCAGTTCTTC. Translated: CASSFRDRGDEQFF. The whole variable domain, remainder taken from reference TRBV7-3 and TRBJ2-1, is GAGVSQTPSNKVTEKGKYVELRCDPISGHTALYWYRQSLGQGPEFLIYFQGTGAADDSGLPNDRFFAVRPEGSVSTLKIQRTERGDSAVYLCASSFRDRGDEQFFGPGTRLTVL.

The chain couples TRBV5-8 to TRBJ1-5; D unclear. Germline CDR1 and CDR2: SGHTS and YDEGEE. CDR3 length: 13 residues. V was clipped by 0 bases and J by 3 bases, with 4 bases between them. Here the CDR3 DNA reads TGTGCCAGCAGCTTGGGGGACAATCAGCCCCAGCATTTT. This sequence encodes CASSLGDNQPQHF. Filled out from reference TRBV5-8 and TRBJ1-5, the complete variable domain reads EAGVTQSPTHLIKTRGQQATLRCSPISGHTSVYWYQQALGLGLQFLLWYDEGEERNRGNFPPRFSGRQFPNYSSELNVNALELEDSALYLCASSLGDNQPQHFGDGTRLSIL.

V and J are TRBV6-5 and TRBJ2-3; D perhaps matches TRBD2 (6 bases). Germline assignment: CDR1 MNHEY and CDR2 SVGAGI. V lost 10 bases to trimming and J lost 3 bases, with 14 bases between them. The length of the CDR3 is 13 residues. CDR3 loop: CATYLAQTDTQYF. CDR3 nucleotides: TGTGCCACTTACCTAGCGCAGACAGATACGCAGTATTTT.

The chain combines TRBV9 with TRBJ2-7, with D possibly being TRBD1 (6 bases). V was clipped by 4 bases and J by 4 bases, with 21 bases between them. The CDR3 is 16 residues long. CDR1 and CDR2 from the germline V gene are SGDLS and YYNGEE. The CDR3 region is CASSPGANWNFYEQYF. CDR3 in DNA: TGTGCCAGCAGCCCAGGGGCGAATTGGAATTTTTACGAGCAGTACTTC.

This clone was seen a handful of times. This chain links TRBV20-1 with TRBJ1-2; unclear D gene. Germline CDR1 is DFQATT and CDR2 is SNEGSKA (reference sequence). This CDR3 spans 9 amino acids. The CDR3 DNA is TGCACCGCGGGCTATGGCTACACCTTC. It codes for CTAGYGYTF.

This rearrangement joins TRBV7-2 to TRBJ1-1; perhaps TRBD1 as D (6 bases). Between the trimmed V and J ends, which lost 6 bases and 5 bases, there was a span of 13 bases. Germline V gene sequence: CDR1 SGHTA, CDR2 FQGNSA. This CDR3 contains 13 residues. The CDR3 protein is CASRGPDRTEAFF. CDR3 sequence (DNA): TGTGCCAGCAGGGGGCCGGACAGAACTGAAGCTTTCTTT.

The table lists this clone with a few counts. This chain connects TRBV2 to TRBJ2-2; 12 bases are a match to TRBD2. There are 16 residues in the CDR3. CDR1 is SNHLY and CDR2 is FYNNEI in the germline V gene. V gave up 2 bases and J gave up 5 bases; unmatched junction bases: 3. CDR3 sequence reads: CASSERLAGATGELFF. DNA for the CDR3: TGTGCCAGCAGTGAACGACTAGCGGGAGCAACCGGGGAGCTGTTTTTT.

This clone has a single count. This chain uses TRBV25-1 with TRBJ2-1; D may be TRBD1 (6 bases). CDR3 size: 14 residues. Germline values: CDR1 MGHDK, CDR2 SYGVNS. Trimming pared 4 bases from V and 7 bases from J, leaving 14 bases between. CDR3 sequence: CASSARGGWNEQFF. CDR3 DNA sequence: TGTGCCAGCAGTGCCCGAGGGGGATGGAATGAGCAGTTCTTC.

The CDR3 region has the DNA TGCGCCAGCAGCCAAGCATCGGGAGACACAGATACGCAGTATTTT. This codes for CASSQASGDTDTQYF. The chain carries TRBV4-1 and TRBJ2-3; D might be TRBD2 (6 bases). Germline CDR1 is MGHRA and CDR2 is YSYEKL. The V end lost 1 base, the J end lost 2 bases, and 10 bases lay between the germline ends. This CDR3 spans 15 amino acids.

Notes on this clone: An end of the junction differs from the germline gene, which may be a read error. The V gene is TRBV7-7, the J gene TRBJ2-1, with D possibly being TRBD2 (6 bases). Germline values: CDR1 SSHAT, CDR2 FNYEAQ (reference sequence). There are 13 residues in the CDR3. The CDR3 protein is CASSLGGSGEQFF. As DNA, the CDR3 is TGTGCTAGCAGCTTAGGAGGGAGTGGAGAGCAGTTCTTC. The full variable domain, in which reference TRBV7-7 and TRBJ2-1 provide the parts outside the CDR3, is GAGVSQSPRYKVTKRGQDVTLRCDPISSHATLYWYQQALGQGPEFLTYFNYEAQPDKSGLPSDRFSAERPEGSISTLTIQRTEQRDSAMYRCASSLGGSGEQFFGPGTRLTVL.

The chain carries TRBV6-5 and TRBJ2-7; no firm D call. V lost 5 bases, J lost 6 bases, and 8 bases lay in between. This CDR3 region has 11 residues. The germline CDR1 and CDR2 sequences are MNHEY and SVGAGI. The CDR3 DNA is TGTGCCAGCAGTCACATTGGCGAGCAGTACTTC. Translation gives CASSHIGEQYF.

V is TRBV7-2 and J is TRBJ1-1, with D possibly TRBD1 on 6 matching bases. Germline V gene data show CDR1 as SGHTA and CDR2 as FQGNSA. V was clipped by 3 bases and J by 0 bases, with 20 bases between them. This CDR3 spans 18 amino acids. The CDR3 reads CASSLRGGGIEMNTEAFF. In nucleotides, the CDR3 is TGTGCCAGCAGCTTGAGAGGAGGGGGGATTGAAATGAACACTGAAGCTTTCTTT.

A single count supports this clone. The J gene is TRBJ2-4, the V gene TRBV28, with 8 positions matching TRBD1. Germline lookup yields CDR1 MDHEN and CDR2 SYDVKM. V dropped 3 bases and J dropped 3; count of bases not matched to a gene: 13. This CDR3 spans 18 amino acids. The CDR3 DNA follows: TGTGCCAGCAGTTTCCCCAGCCGTCGAACAGGGGGCAAAAACATTCAGTACTTC. It yields the protein CASSFPSRRTGGKNIQYF.

V usage is TRBV6-4 and J usage is TRBJ2-2; D gene uncertain. Germline-derived CDR1 and CDR2 are MRHNA and SNTAGT. CDR3 length: 14 amino acids. The V end lost 3 bases, the J end lost 5 bases, and 10 bases lay between the germline ends. The CDR3 sequence is CASSENHGTGELFF. The DNA for the CDR3 is TGTGCCAGCAGTGAGAACCACGGGACCGGGGAGCTGTTTTTT.

The chain carries TRBV25-1 and TRBJ1-4; D remains unclear. The CDR3 sequence is 12 residues long. Germline CDR1 reads MGHDK; CDR2 reads SYGVNS. With 1 base removed from V and 16 bases from J, the gap between germline ends came to 13 bases. For the CDR3, the DNA is TGTGCCAGCAGTGAATTTGAGGGTTTACCGTTTTTT. Its protein is CASSEFEGLPFF.

The chain links TRBV5-5 to TRBJ2-5; tentative D call: TRBD2 (5 bases). Germline V gene sequence: CDR1 SGHKS, CDR2 YYEKEE (reference sequence). This CDR3 is built from 19 residues. The V and J ends lost 0 bases and 0 bases respectively, with 21 bases between them. The CDR3 is CASSLGVRARFLYQETQYF. Here the CDR3 DNA reads TGTGCCAGCAGCTTGGGTGTGAGGGCCAGGTTTTTATACCAAGAGACCCAGTACTTC. Combining the CDR3 with reference TRBV5-5 and TRBJ2-5 gives the whole variable domain DAGVTQSPTHLIKTRGQQVTLRCSPISGHKSVSWYQQVLGQGPQFIFQYYEKEERGRGNFPDRFSARQFPNYSSELNVNALLLGDSALYLCASSLGVRARFLYQETQYFGPGTRLLVL.

CDR3 coding DNA: TGTGCCAGCTTACCCGAGGGACGTGGCTACACCTTC. Residues: CASLPEGRGYTF. The chain recombines TRBV28 with TRBJ1-2; a weak D match, TRBD1 (5 bases). The CDR3 loop spans 12 amino acids. Trimming took off 8 bases at V and 7 bases at J, with 14 bases between the two ends. In germline, CDR1 is MDHEN, CDR2 SYDVKM.

J is TRBJ2-1 and V is TRBV28; D might be TRBD1 or TRBD2, each matching 6 bases. Germline V gene sequence: CDR1 MDHEN, CDR2 SYDVKM. V was clipped by 3 bases and J by 4 bases, with 16 bases between them. The CDR3 sequence is 16 residues long. The CDR3 spells CASSFDRGEPYNEQFF. CDR3 nucleotides: TGTGCCAGCAGTTTTGATAGGGGGGAGCCATACAATGAGCAGTTCTTC.

The rearrangement joins TRBV5-1 to TRBJ2-7; 9 bases align to TRBD1. The germline CDR1 and CDR2 sequences are SGHRS and YFSETQ. CDR3 length: 13 residues. The V segment lost 4 bases and the J segment 2 bases; nucleotides outside the gene matches: 1. In DNA form, the CDR3 reads TGCGCCAGCAGCCGACAGGGGGCCTACGAGCAGTACTTC. Translation gives CASSRQGAYEQYF. Full variable domain (missing parts from reference TRBV5-1 and TRBJ2-7): KAGVTQTPRYLIKTRGQQVTLSCSPISGHRSVSWYQQTPGQGLQFLFEYFSETQRNKGNFPGRFSGRQFSNSRSEMNVSTLELGDSALYLCASSRQGAYEQYFGPGTRLTVT.

CDR3 region: CSGGRDYEQYF. The CDR3 bases are TGCTCCGGGGGGCGTGACTACGAGCAGTACTTC. The chain is built from TRBV20-1 and TRBJ2-7, with D possibly TRBD2 on 7 matching bases. Germline assignment: CDR1 DFQATT and CDR2 SNEGSKA (reference sequence). The CDR3 is 11 amino acids.